A single T cell receptor (beta chain) is shown here with its context. V dropped 1 base and J dropped 3; count of bases not matched to a gene: 4. Germline lookup yields CDR1 MNHNS and CDR2 SASEGT. This CDR3 region has 15 residues. These data are taken from a study of T cell changes during pregnancy in multiple sclerosis. Produced via immunoSEQ multiplex PCR; TCRdb's table is partial and in-frame only. The sample contains about 72,000 clones, 90% to 95% of which appear only once. The chain links TRBV6-1 to TRBJ2-7; 9 nucleotides line up with TRBD1. Specimen: peripheral blood, collected in the third trimester of pregnancy. The receptor was derived from a female donor in good health, enrolled as a control in a pregnancy study. The CDR3 here is CASSEGTGEGYEQYF. The CDR3, as DNA: TGTGCCAGCAGTGAAGGGACAGGGGAGGGCTACGAGCAGTACTTC.